These 14 T cell receptor beta chains originate from one sample sequenced in a study of blood T cell repertoires in COVID-19. Clones were sequenced by immunoSEQ multiplex PCR, and TCRdb holds only the in-frame ones, with some missing. The repertoire has some 350,000 clones, 85% to 90% of them found once; the top ten carry roughly 3.1%. Sequenced material: peripheral blood. Receptors originate from a human donor in a cohort sampled during active COVID-19.

This chain connects TRBV4-1 to TRBJ1-1; D ambiguous. CDR1 MGHRA and CDR2 YSYEKL come from the germline V gene. The CDR3 sequence is 15 residues long. Trimming stripped 4 bases from V and 0 bases from J, with 12 bases between. CDR3 coding DNA: TGCGCCAGCAGCCCGTATAATCAGATGAACACTGAAGCTTTCTTT. Its translation: CASSPYNQMNTEAFF.

V is TRBV6-5 and J is TRBJ2-1, with a tentative D call TRBD1 (7 bases). CDR3 size: 14 residues. Germline V gene lookup returns CDR1 MNHEY and CDR2 SVGAGI. Trimming removed 7 bases at V and 8 bases at J, with 18 bases between. The CDR3 DNA sequence: TGTGCCAGCATGAGACAGGGAACGGGGGATGAGCAGTTCTTC. This translates into CASMRQGTGDEQFF.

CDR3 DNA: TGTGCCAGTAGGGGACAGGGCACCGGGGAGCTGTTTTTT. This codes for CASRGQGTGELFF. This chain links TRBV19 with TRBJ2-2; 9 nucleotides line up with TRBD1. Germline assignment: CDR1 LNHDA and CDR2 SQIVND (reference sequence). The CDR3 extends over 13 amino acids. V shed 6 bases and J 4 bases; nucleotides not matched to a gene: 0.

J is TRBJ2-3 and V is TRBV24-1, with TRBD2 matching over 7 bases. This CDR3 comprises 17 residues. After removal of 3 bases from V and 7 bases from J, the junction contained 15 bases not matched to a gene. Germline CDR1 is KGHDR and CDR2 is SFDVKD. The CDR3 region has the DNA TGTGCCACCAGTGATCATCAGCGGGAAGTGGGAATAAATACGCAGTATTTT. Its translation is CATSDHQREVGINTQYF.

The J gene is TRBJ1-2, the V gene TRBV11-2; tentatively, D is TRBD1 (6 bases). Germline-derived CDR1 and CDR2 are SGHAT and FQNNGV. The CDR3 sequence is 16 residues long. V was trimmed by 2 bases and J by 4 bases, leaving 17 bases between them. DNA of the CDR3: TGTGCCAGCAGCTTAACCCCAGAGGGAGGGGGCTATGGCTACACCTTC. Translation: CASSLTPEGGGYGYTF.

The chain links TRBV18 to TRBJ2-1, with D hard to call. The CDR3 has 12 residues. Germline-derived CDR1 and CDR2 are KGHSH and LQKENI. V lost 4 bases and J lost 5, with 6 bases in between. The CDR3 reads CASSREDNEQFF. The CDR3 DNA reads as TGTGCCAGCTCACGAGAAGACAATGAGCAGTTCTTC.

This clone was recorded many times. The identical CDR3 is also encoded by other nucleotide sequences in the sample. The V and J genes are TRBV7-9 and TRBJ1-2; no clear D. V was clipped by 3 bases and J by 8 bases, with 13 bases between them. Germline V lookup: CDR1 SEHNR, CDR2 FQNEAQ (reference sequence). This CDR3 spans 13 amino acids. For the CDR3, the DNA is TGTGCCAGCAGCTTCGGCGAGTCCGGGGGCTACACCTTC. Amino acids: CASSFGESGGYTF.

This chain uses TRBV5-8 with TRBJ2-3; TRBD2 is a possible D gene (6 bases). In germline, CDR1 is SGHTS, CDR2 YDEGEE. The CDR3 is 17 amino acids. The V gene lost 0 bases and the J gene lost 7 bases, with 21 bases spanning the gap. The CDR3 spells CASSLVGRLDRGYTQYF. CDR3 bases: TGTGCCAGCAGCTTGGTCGGTCGGCTAGACCGGGGGTATACGCAGTATTTT.

This clone has a single count. V usage is TRBV24-1 and J usage is TRBJ2-5, with D uncertain. Deletions cut 3 bases from V and 2 bases from J, with 12 bases between. The CDR3 consists of 15 residues. Germline CDR1 reads KGHDR; CDR2 reads SFDVKD. The CDR3 here is CATSDPSAGQETQYF. The CDR3 nucleotides are TGTGCCACCAGTGATCCCTCGGCAGGTCAAGAGACCCAGTACTTC.

V gene TRBV4-1 combines with J gene TRBJ2-1; unclear D gene. V was cut by 3 bases and J by 4 bases, with 10 bases left in between. CDR1 and CDR2 from the germline V gene are MGHRA and YSYEKL. The CDR3 is made up of 14 amino acids. CDR3: CASSHVGGYNEQFF. CDR3 in DNA: TGCGCCAGCAGCCACGTTGGCGGATACAATGAGCAGTTCTTC.

This chain uses TRBV5-1 with TRBJ2-7; tentatively, D is TRBD1 (6 bases). The V gene lost 0 bases and the J gene lost 4 bases, with 11 bases spanning the gap. The CDR3 is made up of 14 amino acids. Germline CDR1 SGHRS, CDR2 YFSETQ. CDR3 residues: CASSLVTGGYEQYF. CDR3 bases: TGCGCCAGCAGCTTGGTGACAGGTGGATACGAGCAGTACTTC. The variable domain in full, with the rest retrieved from reference TRBV5-1 and TRBJ2-7, is KAGVTQTPRYLIKTRGQQVTLSCSPISGHRSVSWYQQTPGQGLQFLFEYFSETQRNKGNFPGRFSGRQFSNSRSEMNVSTLELGDSALYLCASSLVTGGYEQYFGPGTRLTVT.

This chain connects TRBV29-1 to TRBJ2-3; D possibly corresponds to TRBD1 (5 bases). CDR1 is SQVTM and CDR2 is ANQGSEA in the germline V gene. Trimming shortened V by 7 bases and J by 0 bases, and 11 bases separated the two germline ends. The CDR3 totals 13 residues. The CDR3 spells CSERQPSTDTQYF. The DNA for the CDR3 is TGCAGCGAAAGACAGCCAAGCACAGATACGCAGTATTTT.

V and J are TRBV3-1 (or the pseudogene TRBV3-2) and TRBJ2-5; possible D gene TRBD2, 5 bases. The germline V gene encodes CDR1 LGHDT and CDR2 YNNKEL (reference sequence). Trimming took 4 bases from V and 5 from J, leaving 11 bases between them. This CDR3 comprises 13 residues. The chain's CDR3 is CASSRAVRETQYF. The CDR3 nucleotides read TGTGCCAGCAGCCGAGCGGTTAGGGAGACCCAGTACTTC.

The chain combines TRBV20-1 with TRBJ2-7; 9 positions agree with TRBD1. The CDR3 runs to 13 residues. V trimming: 3 bases; J trimming: 5 bases; junction bases outside the gene matches: 5. The germline CDR1 and CDR2 sequences are DFQATT and SNEGSKA (reference sequence). CDR3 protein: CSASRQGGDEQYF. In DNA, the CDR3 is TGCAGTGCTAGTAGACAGGGGGGCGACGAGCAGTACTTC.